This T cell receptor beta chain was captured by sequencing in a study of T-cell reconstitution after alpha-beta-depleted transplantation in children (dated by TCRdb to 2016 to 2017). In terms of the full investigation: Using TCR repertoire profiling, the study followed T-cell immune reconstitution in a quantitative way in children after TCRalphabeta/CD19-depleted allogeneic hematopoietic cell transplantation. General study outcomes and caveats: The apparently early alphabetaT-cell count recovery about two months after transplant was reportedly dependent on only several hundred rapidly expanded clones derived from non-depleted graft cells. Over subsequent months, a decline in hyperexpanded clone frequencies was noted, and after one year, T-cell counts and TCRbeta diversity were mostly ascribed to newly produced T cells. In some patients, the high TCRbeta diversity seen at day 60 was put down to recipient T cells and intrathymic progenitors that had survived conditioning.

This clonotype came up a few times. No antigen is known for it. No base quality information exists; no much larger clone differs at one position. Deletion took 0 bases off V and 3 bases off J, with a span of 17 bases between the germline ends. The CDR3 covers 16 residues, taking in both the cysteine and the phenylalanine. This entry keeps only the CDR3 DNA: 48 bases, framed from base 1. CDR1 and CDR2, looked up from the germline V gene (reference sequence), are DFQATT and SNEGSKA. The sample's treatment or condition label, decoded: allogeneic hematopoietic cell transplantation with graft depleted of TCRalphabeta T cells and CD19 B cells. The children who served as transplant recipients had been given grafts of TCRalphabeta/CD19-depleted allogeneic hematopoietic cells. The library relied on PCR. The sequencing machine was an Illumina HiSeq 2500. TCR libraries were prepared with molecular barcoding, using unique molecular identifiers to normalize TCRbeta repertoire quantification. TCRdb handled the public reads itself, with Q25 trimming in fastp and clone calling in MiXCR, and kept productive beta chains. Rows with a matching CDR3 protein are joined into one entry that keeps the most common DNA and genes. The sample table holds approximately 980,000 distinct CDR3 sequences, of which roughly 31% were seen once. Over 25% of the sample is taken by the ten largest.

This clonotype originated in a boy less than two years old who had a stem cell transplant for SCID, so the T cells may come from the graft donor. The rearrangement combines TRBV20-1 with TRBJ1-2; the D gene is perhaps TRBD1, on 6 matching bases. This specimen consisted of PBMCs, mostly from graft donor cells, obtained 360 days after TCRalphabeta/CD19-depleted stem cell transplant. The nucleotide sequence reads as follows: TGCAGTGCTAGAGATCTTTGGAACAGGGTGGACTATGGCTACACCTTC. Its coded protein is CSARDLWNRVDYGYTF.